This entry describes one TCR beta chain. Method: immunoSEQ multiplex PCR; TCRdb's copy keeps in-frame clones and lacks some. The data show roughly 300,000 clones, around 90% seen once. The sample comes from a study of blood T cell repertoires in COVID-19. All recovered Cohort 3 donors got two negative PCRs, got clearance, or saw symptom resolution. Trimming removed 2 bases at V and 6 bases at J, with 6 bases between. The CDR3 has 12 amino acids. CDR1 and CDR2 (germline): MNHEY, SVGEGT. This TCR was recovered from a woman in her twenties or thirties who had recovered from COVID-19. The chain uses TRBV6-2 or TRBV6-3 and TRBJ2-3, with D unresolved. The sample was PBMCs or T cells enriched from blood (not recorded which). The CDR3 nucleotides are TGTGCCAGCAGTTACGAGGCGGATACGCAGTATTTT. It translates to CASSYEADTQYF.